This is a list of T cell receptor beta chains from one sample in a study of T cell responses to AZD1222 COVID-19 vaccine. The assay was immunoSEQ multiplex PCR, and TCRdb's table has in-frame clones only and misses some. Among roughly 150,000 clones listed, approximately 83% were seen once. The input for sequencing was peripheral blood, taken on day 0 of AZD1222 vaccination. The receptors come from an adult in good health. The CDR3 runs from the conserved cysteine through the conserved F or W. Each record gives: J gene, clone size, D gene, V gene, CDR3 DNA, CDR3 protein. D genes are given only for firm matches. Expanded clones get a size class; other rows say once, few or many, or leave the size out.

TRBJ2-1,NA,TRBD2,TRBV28,TGTGCCAGCAGTTGGATCGGCGGGAGAGGATACAATGAGCAGTTCTTC,CASSWIGGRGYNEQFF
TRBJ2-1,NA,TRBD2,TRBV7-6,TGTGCCAGCAGCGGATACAGCGGGGCTGGGGGTACGAATGAGCAGTTCTTC,CASSGYSGAGGTNEQFF
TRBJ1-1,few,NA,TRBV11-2,TGTGCCAGCAGCTTATCAGCCTGGGGCACTGAAGCTTTCTTT,CASSLSAWGTEAFF
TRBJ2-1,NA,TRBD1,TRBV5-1,TGCGCCAGCAGCCCCGGGACAGGGAATTCCTACAATGAGCAGTTCTTC,CASSPGTGNSYNEQFF
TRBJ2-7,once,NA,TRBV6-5,TGTGCCAGCAGTTACTCGCAGGGGAGGGTCACCTACGAGCAGTACTTC,CASSYSQGRVTYEQYF
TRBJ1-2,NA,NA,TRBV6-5,TGTGCCAGCAGTTACTCTTTGGGGACGGGAAGAGGCTACACCTTC,CASSYSLGTGRGYTF
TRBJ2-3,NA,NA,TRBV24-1,TGTGCCACCAGTGACCAGATATCGGGCAGAGATACGCAGTATTTT,CATSDQISGRDTQYF
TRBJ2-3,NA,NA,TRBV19,TGTGCCAGTAGTGAGGGGGGTGCCTATACGCAGTATTTT,CASSEGGAYTQYF
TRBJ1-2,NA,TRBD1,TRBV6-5,TGTGCCAGCCGACGCCGGGACAGGGGGCATGGCTACACCTTC,CASRRRDRGHGYTF
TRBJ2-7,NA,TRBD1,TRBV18,TGTGCCAGCTCACTCCGGACAGGGGAAAACAACGAGCAGTACTTC,CASSLRTGENNEQYF
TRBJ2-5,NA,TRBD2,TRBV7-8,TGTGCCAGCAGCTTAACTAGCGACTTAGAGACCCAGTACTTC,CASSLTSDLETQYF
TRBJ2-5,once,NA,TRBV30,TGTGCCTGGAGTTTGAGCGCCCAAGAGACCCAGTACTTC,CAWSLSAQETQYF
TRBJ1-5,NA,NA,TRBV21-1,TGTGCCAGCAGCAAAGACACCGACAGGGGGCATCAGCCCCAGCATTTT,CASSKDTDRGHQPQHF
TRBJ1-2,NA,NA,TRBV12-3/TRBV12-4,TGTGCCAGCAGTTTCCGGAGGACGAATGGCTACACCTTC,CASSFRRTNGYTF
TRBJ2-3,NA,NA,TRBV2,TGTGCCAGCAGTGCTGGACTAAGCACAGATACGCAGTATTTT,CASSAGLSTDTQYF
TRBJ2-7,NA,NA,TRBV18,TGTGCCAGCTCACCGTCGGGGTCGTCCCCCGAGCAGTACTTC,CASSPSGSSPEQYF
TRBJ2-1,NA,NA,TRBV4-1,TGCGCCAGCAGCCAGGGGCCGGGGTCCTACAATGAGCAGTTCTTC,CASSQGPGSYNEQFF
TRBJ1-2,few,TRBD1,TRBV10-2,TGCGCCAGCAGTTCCCCCCCGGGACAGGCCGCCTATGGCTACACCTTC,CASSSPPGQAAYGYTF
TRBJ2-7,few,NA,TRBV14,TGTGCCAGCAGCCACCCCAGCCCCGCGGCCCACGAGCAGTACTTC,CASSHPSPAAHEQYF
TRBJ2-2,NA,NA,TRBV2,TGTGCCAGCACAAATCCCCAGGGGAGCGCCGGGGAGCTGTTTTTT,CASTNPQGSAGELFF
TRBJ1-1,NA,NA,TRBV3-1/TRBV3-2,TGTGCCAGCAGCCGTGAGGGGTGGACGTTCACTGAAGCTTTCTTT,CASSREGWTFTEAFF
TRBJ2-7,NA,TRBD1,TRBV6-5,TGTGCCAGCAGCTACAGGGGGCCCCACTACGAGCAGTACTTC,CASSYRGPHYEQYF
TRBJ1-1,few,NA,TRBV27,TGTGCCAGCAGTTTAAAGATGTTTCAGCTGAACACTGAAGCTTTCTTT,CASSLKMFQLNTEAFF
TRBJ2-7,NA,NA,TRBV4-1,TGCGCCAGCAGCCAAGATCCAACTGGGGTCTCCGAGCAGTACTTC,CASSQDPTGVSEQYF
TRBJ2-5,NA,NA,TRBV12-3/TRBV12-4,TGTGCCAGCAGTTTTTCTCGGGAGACCCAGTACTTC,CASSFSRETQYF
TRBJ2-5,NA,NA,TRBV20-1,TGCAGTGCTAGTACCGCCCGGGAAGGGGAGACCCAGTACTTC,CSASTAREGETQYF
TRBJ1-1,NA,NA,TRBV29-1,TGCAGCCTCGGGGGCGCGGACACTGAAGCTTTCTTT,CSLGGADTEAFF
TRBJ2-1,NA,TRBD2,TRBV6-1,TGTGCCAGCAGTGAATGGGTAGCGGGGGTCAATGAGCAGTTCTTC,CASSEWVAGVNEQFF
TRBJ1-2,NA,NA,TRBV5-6,TGTGCCAGCAGCAAAAGGGAGTCGGGCGGCTACACCTTC,CASSKRESGGYTF